Listed here are 5 T cell receptor beta chains from one sample, sequenced in a study of blood T cell repertoires in COVID-19. Only in-frame clones appear in the TCRdb table, and some are missing; sequencing was by immunoSEQ multiplex PCR. The sample lists 60,000 to 85,000 clones, 75% to 90% occurring once. The sequenced material came from peripheral blood. The receptors derive from a man between 65 and 80 years old who had recovered from COVID-19.

This clone occurred a few times. V gene TRBV6-1 combines with J gene TRBJ2-7, with a possible D match to TRBD2 (6 bases). V lost 1 base and J 0 bases, leaving 13 bases between the germline ends. The germline gives CDR1 MNHNS, CDR2 SASEGT. CDR3 length: 16 residues. This CDR3 reads CASSEGGGVLSYEQYF. CDR3 coding DNA: TGTGCCAGCAGTGAAGGAGGAGGGGTCCTCTCCTACGAGCAGTACTTC.

There are a few counts of this clone. CDR3 in amino acids: CASSTDTHYGYTF. In DNA form, the CDR3 reads TGTGCCAGCAGTACTGACACCCACTATGGCTACACCTTC. The V call is TRBV6-2 or TRBV6-3, the J call TRBJ1-2; D is ambiguous. The V gene lost 5 bases and the J gene lost 3 bases, with 10 bases spanning the gap. CDR3 size: 13 residues. The germline V gene encodes CDR1 MNHEY and CDR2 SVGEGT.

This clone was counted only a few times. The J gene is TRBJ2-7, the V gene TRBV28; D is uncertain. Looked up from germline, CDR1 is MDHEN and CDR2 is SYDVKM. V was trimmed by 6 bases and J by 8 bases, leaving 11 bases between them. This CDR3 is 11 amino acids long. The CDR3 reads CASSSRNKQYF. As DNA, the CDR3 is TGTGCCAGCAGCTCCCGTAACAAGCAGTACTTC.

This clone was recorded once. The rearrangement uses TRBV12-3 or TRBV12-4 and TRBJ1-1; D ambiguous. V lost 2 bases and J 1 base, leaving 5 bases between the germline ends. The CDR3 has 13 amino acids. The CDR3 reads CASSLRQNTEAFF. CDR3 nucleotides: TGTGCCAGCAGTTTAAGACAGAACACTGAAGCTTTCTTT.

The gene calls are TRBV5-1 and TRBJ2-6, with 12 bases aligning to TRBD2. Per the germline V gene, CDR1 is SGHRS and CDR2 is YFSETQ. This CDR3 spans 19 amino acids. The junction had 6 bases not matched to a gene; V was cut back by 0 bases and J by 2 bases. The CDR3 coding sequence is TGCGCCAGCAGCTTGGAGCCTAGCGGGAGGGCAACTGGGGCCAACGTCCTGACTTTC. Residues: CASSLEPSGRATGANVLTF.